The 12 T cell receptor beta chains below all came from one sample that was sequenced in a study of T cell responses to AZD1222 COVID-19 vaccine. Using immunoSEQ multiplex PCR, the repertoire was profiled, and TCRdb retains in-frame clones only, with some absent. The table includes hundreds of thousands of clones, roughly 93% detected once. The sequenced sample was peripheral blood, obtained 28 days after the second AZD1222 dose. These receptors were taken from an adult who received the AZD1222 COVID-19 vaccine.

This chain links TRBV10-1 with TRBJ1-1; perhaps TRBD1 as D (5 bases). Germline V gene sequence: CDR1 WNHNN, CDR2 SYGVQD (reference sequence). CDR3 length: 16 amino acids. V was pared by 6 bases and J by 1 base, with 18 bases between. The CDR3 reads CASSPRRGEGNTEAFF. The CDR3 DNA sequence: TGCGCCAGCAGCCCGAGGAGAGGGGAGGGGAACACTGAAGCTTTCTTT.

The chain uses TRBV9 and TRBJ1-1; maybe TRBD1 (5 bases). The CDR3 contains 13 residues. V dropped 0 bases and J dropped 8 bases, with 11 bases sitting between them. Germline V gene sequence: CDR1 SGDLS, CDR2 YYNGEE. In DNA form, the CDR3 reads TGTGCCAGCAGCGTAGGAGGGACCCCCGAAGCTTTCTTT. Translation gives CASSVGGTPEAFF.

This clone was counted a single time. The chain is built from TRBV5-1 and TRBJ2-3; the match to TRBD2 covers 8 bases. V gave up 7 bases and J gave up 3 bases; unmatched junction bases: 10. The CDR3 has 15 residues. CDR1 is SGHRS and CDR2 is YFSETQ in the germline V gene. The CDR3 sequence: CASGPGTRRTDTQYF. The CDR3 DNA is TGCGCCAGCGGCCCCGGGACTAGGAGGACAGATACGCAGTATTTT.

The chain joins TRBV6-5 to TRBJ2-5; D possibly uses TRBD1 or TRBD2 (5 bases each). This CDR3 has 16 amino acids. Trimming left V 4 bases short and J 2 bases short, with 17 bases between. From germline, CDR1 is MNHEY and CDR2 SVGAGI. For the CDR3, the DNA is TGTGCCAGCAGTTGGGGGACCCCCTTACAACAAGAGACCCAGTACTTC. Amino acid sequence: CASSWGTPLQQETQYF.

This chain joins TRBV19 and TRBJ2-2; D gene uncertain. The CDR3 length is 14 residues. V was clipped by 5 bases and J by 1 base, with 8 bases between them. CDR1 is LNHDA, CDR2 SQIVND, per germline (reference sequence). CDR3 bases: TGTGCCAGTAGTGAGAGCGAGAACACCGGGGAGCTGTTTTTT. Translating it yields CASSESENTGELFF.

The chain carries TRBV19 and TRBJ1-1; TRBD1 agrees at 7 bases. This CDR3 is 13 amino acids long. V lost 5 bases to trimming and J lost 1 base; unmatched junction nucleotides: 1. From germline, CDR1 is LNHDA and CDR2 SQIVND (reference sequence). Written as DNA, the CDR3 is TGTGCCAGTAGTTACAGGGGGAACACTGAAGCTTTCTTT. Protein product: CASSYRGNTEAFF.

The chain carries TRBV11-3 and TRBJ2-2, with 7 nucleotides matching TRBD2. This CDR3 has 15 residues. With 1 base clipped from V and 6 bases from J, the junction kept 5 bases outside the gene matches. Looked up from germline, CDR1 is SGHNT and CDR2 is YENEEA. This CDR3 is CASSLVAGAPGELFF. The CDR3 coding sequence is TGTGCCAGCAGCTTAGTTGCGGGAGCGCCCGGGGAGCTGTTTTTT.

This chain joins TRBV18 and TRBJ1-2; D is unclear. The CDR3 has 14 amino acids. V was shortened by 6 bases and J by 2 bases, with 13 bases between the two germline ends. CDR1 and CDR2 from the germline V gene are KGHSH and LQKENI. The CDR3 coding sequence is TGTGCCAGCTCCCCCGCGCCGGACAACTATGGCTACACCTTC. Translated: CASSPAPDNYGYTF.

This clone has just a few counts. The chain is built from TRBV3-1 (or the pseudogene TRBV3-2) and TRBJ2-1; the D is unclear. The CDR3 totals 11 residues. The V and J ends lost 4 bases and 7 bases respectively, with 5 bases between them. Germline CDR1 is LGHDT and CDR2 is YNNKEL (reference sequence). CDR3 DNA: TGTGCCAGCAGCCTCTTTAATGAGCAGTTCTTC. It translates to CASSLFNEQFF.

The chain couples TRBV5-1 to TRBJ1-1; a possible D gene is TRBD1 (6 bases). V lost 3 bases and J lost 3, with 12 bases in between. Germline CDR1 is SGHRS and CDR2 is YFSETQ. This CDR3 has 14 residues. The CDR3 is CASSSNQGHTEAFF. The CDR3 bases are TGCGCCAGCAGCTCGAACCAGGGGCACACTGAAGCTTTCTTT.

DNA of the CDR3: TGCGCCAGCAGCTTTAGAGCAAACTTTGGTGGCTACACCTTC. Amino acids: CASSFRANFGGYTF. The rearrangement joins TRBV5-1 to TRBJ1-2; no clear D gene. Germline CDR1 is SGHRS and CDR2 is YFSETQ. The CDR3 extends over 14 amino acids. Trimming took 2 bases from V and 7 from J, leaving 15 bases between them. Supplemented by reference TRBV5-1 and TRBJ1-2, the full variable domain reads KAGVTQTPRYLIKTRGQQVTLSCSPISGHRSVSWYQQTPGQGLQFLFEYFSETQRNKGNFPGRFSGRQFSNSRSEMNVSTLELGDSALYLCASSFRANFGGYTFGSGTRLTVV.

The chain uses TRBV7-2 and TRBJ1-1; D perhaps matches TRBD1 (5 bases). Germline V gene sequence: CDR1 SGHTA, CDR2 FQGNSA. V was pared by 5 bases and J by 5 bases, with 12 bases between. The CDR3 extends over 13 amino acids. CDR3 loop: CASSLNRGTEAFF. Written as DNA, the CDR3 is TGTGCCAGCAGCCTGAACCGGGGGACTGAAGCTTTCTTT.